The clone carrying this T cell receptor beta chain was picked up a small number of times. The sample is drawn from a study of blood T cell repertoires in COVID-19. Across the whole study: The United States, Italy and Spain were the sources of the acute and convalescent COVID-19 samples. Sources were T cells, B-cell-depleted T cells, or PBMCs; the material itself was cDNA or gDNA.

This CDR3 is 14 amino acids long. Germline V CDR1 and CDR2: LNHNV, YYDKDF (reference sequence). The V end was cut by 4 bases, the J end by 0 bases, with 9 bases between. Original processing methods: Scientists estimated how many nucleated cells there were by amplifying reference gene primers. The data were produced by immunoSEQ multiplex PCR, yet TCRdb's version contains in-frame clones alone and is incomplete. That table gives V, J and clone size, and the DNA gave D and trimming. The sample has fewer than 500,000 clones, 80% to 90% seen once. J is TRBJ1-1 and V is TRBV15; D unresolved. Sequencing input: peripheral blood. This TCR was recovered from a woman in her 30s with acute or convalescent COVID-19. The CDR3 DNA reads as TGTGCCACCAGCAAACAGTTTATGAACACTGAAGCTTTCTTT. Its translation is CATSKQFMNTEAFF.